The next 9 T cell receptor beta chains were all read from a single sample in a study of shared clonotypes between healthy human individuals (dated by TCRdb to about 2020). Library construction relied on the immunoSEQ multiplex PCR assay. TCRdb limited this immuneACCESS table to in-frame rearrangements with V and J called. A share of clones is missing; checked studies link under half to unresolved V genes, and the rest is unexplained. The sample table records more than 400,000 clones; around 96% of these occur just once. About 0.057% of the sample is taken by the ten largest. The sample consisted of naive CD4+ T cells sorted from blood. The cell subset or site tag for this specimen amounts to: CD45RA+ positively selected. The receptors originated from a woman aged 25 to 39 in good health.

In regard to this clone: In the same sample, other DNA sequences code for this CDR3. The chain combines TRBV28 with TRBJ2-3, with D unclear. Germline V lookup: CDR1 MDHEN, CDR2 SYDVKM. Deletions cut 5 bases from V and 0 bases from J, with 9 bases between. CDR3 size: 14 residues. The CDR3 loop reads CASSLRASTDTQYF. CDR3 DNA: TGTGCCAGCAGTCTAAGGGCTAGCACAGATACGCAGTATTTT. The whole variable domain, remainder taken from reference TRBV28 and TRBJ2-3, is DVKVTQSSRYLVKRTGEKVFLECVQDMDHENMFWYRQDPGLGLRLIYFSYDVKMKEKGDIPEGYSVSREKKERFSLILESASTNQTSMYLCASSLRASTDTQYFGPGTRLTVL.

V usage is TRBV5-5 and J usage is TRBJ2-1; no reliable D call. This CDR3 is built from 12 residues. V lost 2 bases to trimming and J lost 6 bases, with 6 bases between them. Germline V gene lookup returns CDR1 SGHKS and CDR2 YYEKEE (reference sequence). CDR3: CASSLGSNEQFF. CDR3 sequence (DNA): TGTGCCAGCAGCTTAGGCAGCAATGAGCAGTTCTTC.

The J gene is TRBJ1-2, the V gene TRBV19; 7 nucleotides line up with TRBD1. The length of the CDR3 is 14 residues. With V trimmed by 6 bases and J by 4 bases, 8 bases remained unmatched. Germline loops: CDR1 LNHDA, CDR2 SQIVND (reference sequence). CDR3 nucleotides: TGTGCCAGTAGACCCGGGACAGCCGGCTATGGCTACACCTTC. Its translation: CASRPGTAGYGYTF.

A word on this clone: The junction departs from the called germline gene at one end, perhaps through a read error. This chain links TRBV5-3 with TRBJ1-1; D unclear. TRBV5-3 carries the ORF label, with uncertain function. CDR3 length: 13 residues. The DNA of the CDR3 is TGTGCCAGCAGCTTGGCCGGAAACACTGAAGCTTTCTTT. It codes for CASSLAGNTEAFF.

This clone came up once. The chain couples TRBV29-1 to TRBJ2-5, with D possibly being TRBD2 (5 bases). CDR1 and CDR2 (germline): SQVTM, ANQGSEA. The CDR3 sequence is 11 residues long. Trimming removed 0 bases from V and 7 bases from J, with 6 bases in between. The CDR3 bases are TGCAGCGTTGAAGATCGGGGGACCCAGTACTTC. Protein sequence: CSVEDRGTQYF.

The CDR3 loop is CSVSPFGGRTEAFF. CDR3 DNA sequence: TGCAGCGTGTCCCCGTTCGGGGGGCGAACTGAAGCTTTCTTT. The V gene is TRBV29-1, the J gene TRBJ1-1; weak D call: TRBD1 (6 bases). Trimming pared 6 bases from V and 5 bases from J, leaving 19 bases between. The CDR3 loop spans 14 amino acids. Germline loops: CDR1 SQVTM, CDR2 ANQGSEA.

The genes are TRBV7-3 and TRBJ2-5, with D possibly being TRBD2 (5 bases). Germline V gene data show CDR1 as SGHTA and CDR2 as FQGTGA. Between the trimmed V and J ends, which lost 3 bases and 5 bases, there was a span of 10 bases. This CDR3 is built from 13 residues. CDR3 sequence: CASSLNTGETQYF. The CDR3 DNA reads as TGTGCCAGCAGCTTGAATACGGGGGAGACCCAGTACTTC. Based on the CDR3 plus reference TRBV7-3 and TRBJ2-5, the full variable domain is GAGVSQTPSNKVTEKGKYVELRCDPISGHTALYWYRQSLGQGPEFLIYFQGTGAADDSGLPNDRFFAVRPEGSVSTLKIQRTERGDSAVYLCASSLNTGETQYFGPGTRLLVL.

The rearrangement links TRBV5-1 to TRBJ1-1; TRBD1 agrees at 9 bases. The CDR3 has 15 residues. CDR1 is SGHRS and CDR2 is YFSETQ in the germline V gene. Trimming removed 3 bases from V and 5 bases from J; junction bases left unmatched: 8. The CDR3 DNA sequence: TGCGCCAGCAGCTACGGGACAGGGATTAGTACTGAAGCTTTCTTT. Amino acids: CASSYGTGISTEAFF.

The rearrangement joins TRBV28 to TRBJ1-2; the match to TRBD1 covers 10 bases. Losses at the gene ends were 5 bases for V and 2 bases for J; bases not matched to a gene: 2. Germline V gives CDR1 MDHEN, CDR2 SYDVKM. This CDR3 is 14 amino acids long. DNA for the CDR3: TGTGCCAGCAGTGGGGACAGGGGAAACTATGGCTACACCTTC. It is translated as CASSGDRGNYGYTF.